The clone carrying this TCR beta chain was counted at least ten times. What it recognizes is unknown. Each CDR3 protein gets one entry after TCRdb re-called the 5' RACE reads with MiXCR. This sample carries 200,000 to 250,000 distinct CDR3 sequences, about 13% of them seen once, and the ten largest clones take 3.5% to 5%. The sample belongs to a study of identical twins. The study's findings and limits: Weaker excess twin sharing was observed in beta out-of-frame sequences.

Trimming pared 1 base from V and 2 bases from J, leaving 6 bases between. Germline V gene data show CDR1 as SGHTA and CDR2 as FQGNSA. CDR3 length: 13 amino acids. The sample also formed part of further work on yellow fever vaccine responses in identical twins.

The specimen sequenced was memory (CD45RO+) T cells sorted from blood. The TCR sequence derives from a woman aged 18-30 years in good health. The V gene is TRBV7-2, the J gene TRBJ2-7; unclear D gene. The chain's CDR3 is CASSLVGPYEQYF. As DNA, the CDR3 is TGTGCCAGCAGCTTAGTAGGCCCCTACGAGCAGTACTTC.